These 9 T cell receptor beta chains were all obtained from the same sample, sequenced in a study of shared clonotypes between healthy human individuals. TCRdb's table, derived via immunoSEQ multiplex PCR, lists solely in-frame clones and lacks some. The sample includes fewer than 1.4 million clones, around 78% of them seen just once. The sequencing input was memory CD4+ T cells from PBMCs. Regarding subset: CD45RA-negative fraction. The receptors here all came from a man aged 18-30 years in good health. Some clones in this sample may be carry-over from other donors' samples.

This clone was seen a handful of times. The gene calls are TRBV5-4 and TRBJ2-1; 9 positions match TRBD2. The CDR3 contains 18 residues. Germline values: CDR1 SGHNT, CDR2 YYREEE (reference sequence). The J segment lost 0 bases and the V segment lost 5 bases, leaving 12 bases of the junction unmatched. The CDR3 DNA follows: TGTGCCAGCAGTTACAATCCCTATAGCGGGAGCTCCTACAATGAGCAGTTCTTC. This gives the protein CASSYNPYSGSSYNEQFF.

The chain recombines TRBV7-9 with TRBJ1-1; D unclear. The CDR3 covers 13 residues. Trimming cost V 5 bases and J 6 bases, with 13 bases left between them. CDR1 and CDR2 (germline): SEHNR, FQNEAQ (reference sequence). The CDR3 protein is CASSLGFAPEAFF. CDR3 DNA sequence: TGTGCCAGCAGCCTAGGGTTTGCTCCTGAAGCTTTCTTT. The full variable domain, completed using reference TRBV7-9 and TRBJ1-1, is DTGVSQNPRHKITKRGQNVTFRCDPISEHNRLYWYRQTLGQGPEFLTYFQNEAQLEKSRLLSDRFSAERPKGSFSTLEIQRTEQGDSAMYLCASSLGFAPEAFFGQGTRLTVV.

The CDR3 loop reads CASSLRLAGLAPDTQYF. In DNA form, the CDR3 reads TGTGCCAGCTCCCTCAGGCTGGCGGGACTAGCCCCAGATACGCAGTATTTT. This chain links TRBV18 with TRBJ2-3, with 9 nucleotides matching TRBD2. V was pared by 6 bases and J by 4 bases, with 14 bases of the junction left unmatched. Germline CDR1 KGHSH, CDR2 LQKENI. This CDR3 is built from 17 residues.

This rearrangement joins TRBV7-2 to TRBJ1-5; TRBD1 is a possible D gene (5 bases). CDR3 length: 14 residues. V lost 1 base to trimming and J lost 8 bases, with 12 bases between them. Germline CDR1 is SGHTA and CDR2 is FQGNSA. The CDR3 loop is CASSLVGGDEPQHF. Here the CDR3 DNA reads TGTGCCAGCAGCTTAGTGGGGGGTGATGAGCCCCAGCATTTT.

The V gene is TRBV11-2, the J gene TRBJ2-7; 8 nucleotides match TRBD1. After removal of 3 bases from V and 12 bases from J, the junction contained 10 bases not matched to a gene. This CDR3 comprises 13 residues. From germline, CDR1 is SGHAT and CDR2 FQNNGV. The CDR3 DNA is TGTGCCAGCAGCTTGGGCGGGACAGGAGACCGGTACTTC. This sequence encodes CASSLGGTGDRYF.

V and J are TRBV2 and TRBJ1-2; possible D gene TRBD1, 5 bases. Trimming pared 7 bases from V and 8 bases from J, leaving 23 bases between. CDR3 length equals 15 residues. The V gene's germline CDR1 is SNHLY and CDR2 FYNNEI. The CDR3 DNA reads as TGTGCCAGCACCGGGGGAGGGGCCCAGGTCCACGGCTACACCTTC. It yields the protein CASTGGGAQVHGYTF.

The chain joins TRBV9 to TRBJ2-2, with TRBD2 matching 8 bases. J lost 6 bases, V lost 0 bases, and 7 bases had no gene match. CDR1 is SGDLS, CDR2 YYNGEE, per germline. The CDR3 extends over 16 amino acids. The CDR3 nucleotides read TGTGCCAGCAGCGTAGCTCTGGGACTAGAATCCGGGGAGCTGTTTTTT. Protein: CASSVALGLESGELFF.

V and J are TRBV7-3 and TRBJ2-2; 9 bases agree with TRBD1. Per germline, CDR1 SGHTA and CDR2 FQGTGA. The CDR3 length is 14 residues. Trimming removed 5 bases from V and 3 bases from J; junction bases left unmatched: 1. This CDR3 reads CASSGDRDTGELFF. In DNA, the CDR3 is TGTGCCAGCAGCGGGGACAGGGACACCGGGGAGCTGTTTTTT.

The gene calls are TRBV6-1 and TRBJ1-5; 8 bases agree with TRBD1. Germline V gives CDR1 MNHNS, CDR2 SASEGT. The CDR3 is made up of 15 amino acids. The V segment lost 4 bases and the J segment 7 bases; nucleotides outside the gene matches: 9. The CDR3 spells CASSAARGRGQPQHF. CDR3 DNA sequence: TGTGCCAGCAGTGCCGCCAGGGGGCGCGGCCAGCCCCAGCATTTT.